The 6 T cell receptor beta chains in this list originate from one sample, sequenced in a study of blood T cells in healthy people across ages. Then a second PCR, running roughly 6 to 11 cycles, was carried out with a sample-barcoded 5' primer and a J-beta primer mix. TCRdb analysed the 5' RACE reads with MiXCR anew, one entry per CDR3 protein. The sample lists hundreds of thousands of distinct CDR3 sequences, around 36% occurring once. The sample comprised blood. The receptors here all came from a man aged 18-30 years in good health.

This clonotype was counted ten times or more. CDR3 sequence: CASSPGLGGQPQHF. The CDR3 region has the DNA TGTGCCAGCAGCCCTGGACTGGGGGGTCAGCCCCAGCATTTT. V usage is TRBV9 and J usage is TRBJ1-5, with a possible D match to TRBD1 (5 bases). The CDR3 is 14 residues long. Between the trimmed V and J ends, which lost 4 bases and 6 bases, there was a span of 14 bases. The germline CDR1 and CDR2 sequences are SGDLS and YYNGEE.

This rearrangement joins TRBV20-1 to TRBJ2-2; 7 bases match TRBD2. The CDR3 extends over 14 amino acids. With V trimmed by 2 bases and J by 5 bases, 5 bases remained unmatched. CDR1 and CDR2 (germline): DFQATT, SNEGSKA (reference sequence). The CDR3 coding sequence is TGCAGTGCTAGATATGGGACTACAACCGGGGAGCTGTTTTTT. Translation gives CSARYGTTTGELFF.

The CDR3 DNA is TGTGCCAGCAGCTTACGACAGGTGGTCGGCAATGAGCAGTTCTTC. It specifies CASSLRQVVGNEQFF. The chain employs TRBV7-8 and TRBJ2-1, with a possible D match to TRBD1 (6 bases). V was shortened by 2 bases and J by 6 bases, with 14 bases between the two germline ends. Germline CDR1 reads SGHVS; CDR2 reads FQNEAQ. The CDR3 sequence is 15 residues long. The entire variable domain, with the rest obtained from reference TRBV7-8 and TRBJ2-1, is as follows: GAGVSQSPRYKVAKRGQDVALRCDPISGHVSLFWYQQALGQGPEFLTYFQNEAQLDKSGLPSDRFFAERPEGSVSTLKIQRTQQEDSAVYLCASSLRQVVGNEQFFGPGTRLTVL.

Only a few counts were recorded for this clonotype. The V gene is TRBV6-6, the J gene TRBJ2-7; weak D call: TRBD1 (6 bases). Trimming pared 2 bases from V and 4 bases from J, leaving 18 bases between. The CDR3 is 16 amino acids. The germline CDR1 and CDR2 sequences are MNHNY and SVGAGI (reference sequence). This CDR3 reads CASSYRDTYGAYEQYF. CDR3 nucleotides: TGTGCCAGCAGTTACCGGGACACCTATGGGGCTTACGAGCAGTACTTC.

The J gene is TRBJ1-2, the V gene TRBV12-3 or TRBV12-4, with TRBD1 identical over 7 bases. The junction had 10 bases not matched to a gene; V was cut back by 5 bases and J by 4 bases. CDR3 length: 15 amino acids. This CDR3 is CASSLGRQGSYGYTF. The DNA of the CDR3 is TGTGCCAGCAGTCTGGGAAGACAGGGAAGCTATGGCTACACCTTC.

This clonotype came up a few times. The J gene is TRBJ2-6, the V gene TRBV11-1; 9 bases agree with TRBD2. CDR1 SGHAT and CDR2 FQDESV come from the germline V gene (reference sequence). CDR3 length: 21 residues. V shed 1 base, J shed 0 bases, and the junction held 13 bases outside the gene matches. In DNA form, the CDR3 reads TGTGCCAGCAGCTTAGAGCGGGGGGACGGCAACCTCCTCTCTGGGGCCAACGTCCTGACTTTC. Translating gives CASSLERGDGNLLSGANVLTF.